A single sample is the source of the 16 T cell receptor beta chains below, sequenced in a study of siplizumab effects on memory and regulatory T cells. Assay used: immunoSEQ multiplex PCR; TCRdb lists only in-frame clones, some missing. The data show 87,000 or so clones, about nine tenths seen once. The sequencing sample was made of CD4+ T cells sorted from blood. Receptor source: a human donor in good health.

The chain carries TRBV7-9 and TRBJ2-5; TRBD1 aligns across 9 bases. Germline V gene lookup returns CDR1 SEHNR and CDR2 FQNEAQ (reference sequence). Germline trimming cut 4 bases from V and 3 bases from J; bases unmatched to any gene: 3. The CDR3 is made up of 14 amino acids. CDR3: CASSSGTGKETQYF. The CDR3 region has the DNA TGTGCCAGCAGCTCCGGGACAGGGAAAGAGACCCAGTACTTC.

The CDR3 bases are TGTGCCAGCAGCTTGGGAGGAGGGGGAATGGGGATCTACGAGCAGTACTTC. Encoded protein: CASSLGGGGMGIYEQYF. The chain has TRBV5-4 and TRBJ2-7; D tentatively reads TRBD1 or TRBD2 (6 bases each). V lost 0 bases, J lost 3 bases, and 19 bases lay in between. Germline loops: CDR1 SGHNT, CDR2 YYREEE (reference sequence). The CDR3 is 17 amino acids.

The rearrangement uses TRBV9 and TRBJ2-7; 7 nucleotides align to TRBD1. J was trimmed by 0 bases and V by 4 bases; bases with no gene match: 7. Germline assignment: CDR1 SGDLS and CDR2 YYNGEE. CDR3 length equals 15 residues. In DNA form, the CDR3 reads TGTGCCAGCAGCCCTTGGGACAGTGCCTCCTACGAGCAGTACTTC. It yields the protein CASSPWDSASYEQYF.

CDR3: CASSLQPFTGELFF. The CDR3 region has the DNA TGTGCCAGCAGTTTGCAACCCTTCACCGGGGAGCTGTTTTTT. The gene calls are TRBV28 and TRBJ2-2; D is uncertain. The germline V gene has CDR1 MDHEN and CDR2 SYDVKM. CDR3 length: 14 residues. V was cut by 3 bases and J by 4 bases, with 9 bases left in between.

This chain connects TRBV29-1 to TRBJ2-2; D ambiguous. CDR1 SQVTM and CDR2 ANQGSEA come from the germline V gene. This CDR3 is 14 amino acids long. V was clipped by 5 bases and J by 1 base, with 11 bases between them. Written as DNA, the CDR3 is TGCAGCGTTCGGAGCTCAGTGAACACCGGGGAGCTGTTTTTT. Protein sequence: CSVRSSVNTGELFF.

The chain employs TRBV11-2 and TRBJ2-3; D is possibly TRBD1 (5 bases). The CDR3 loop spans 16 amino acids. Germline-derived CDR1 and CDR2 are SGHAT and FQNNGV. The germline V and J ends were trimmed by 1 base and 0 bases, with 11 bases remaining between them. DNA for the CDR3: TGTGCCAGCAGCTTAGTGAACAGGACCAGCACAGATACGCAGTATTTT. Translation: CASSLVNRTSTDTQYF.

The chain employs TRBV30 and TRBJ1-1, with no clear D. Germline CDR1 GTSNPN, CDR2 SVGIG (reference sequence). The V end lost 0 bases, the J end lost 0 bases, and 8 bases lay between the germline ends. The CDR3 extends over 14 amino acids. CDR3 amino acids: CAWSVRLMNTEAFF. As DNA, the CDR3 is TGTGCCTGGAGTGTACGTCTAATGAACACTGAAGCTTTCTTT. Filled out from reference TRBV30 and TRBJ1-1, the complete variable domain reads SQTIHQWPATLVQPVGSPLSLECTVEGTSNPNLYWYRQAAGRGLQLLFYSVGIGQISSEVPQNLSASRPQDRQFILSSKKLLLSDSGFYLCAWSVRLMNTEAFFGQGTRLTVV.

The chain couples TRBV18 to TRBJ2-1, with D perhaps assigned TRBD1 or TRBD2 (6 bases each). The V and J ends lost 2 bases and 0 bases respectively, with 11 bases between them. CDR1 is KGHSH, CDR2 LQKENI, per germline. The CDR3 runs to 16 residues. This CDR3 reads CASSPGGGSSYNEQFF. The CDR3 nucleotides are TGTGCCAGCTCACCAGGAGGGGGGAGCTCCTACAATGAGCAGTTCTTC.

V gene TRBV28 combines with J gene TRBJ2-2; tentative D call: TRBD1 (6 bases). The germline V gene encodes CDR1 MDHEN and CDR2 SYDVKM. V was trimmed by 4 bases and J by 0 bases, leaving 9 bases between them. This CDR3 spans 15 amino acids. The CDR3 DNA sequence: TGTGCCAGCAGTTCATGGGGGCCGAACACCGGGGAGCTGTTTTTT. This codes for CASSSWGPNTGELFF. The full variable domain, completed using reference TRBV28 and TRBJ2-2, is DVKVTQSSRYLVKRTGEKVFLECVQDMDHENMFWYRQDPGLGLRLIYFSYDVKMKEKGDIPEGYSVSREKKERFSLILESASTNQTSMYLCASSSWGPNTGELFFGEGSRLTVL.

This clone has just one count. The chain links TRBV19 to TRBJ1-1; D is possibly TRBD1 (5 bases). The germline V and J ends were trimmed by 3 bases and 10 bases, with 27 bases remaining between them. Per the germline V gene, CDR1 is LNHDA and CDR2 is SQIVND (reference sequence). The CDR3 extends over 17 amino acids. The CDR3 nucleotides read TGTGCCAGTAGTATGGGCACGGTGGGGGACCGTACCCCCTCAGCTTTCTTT. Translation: CASSMGTVGDRTPSAFF.

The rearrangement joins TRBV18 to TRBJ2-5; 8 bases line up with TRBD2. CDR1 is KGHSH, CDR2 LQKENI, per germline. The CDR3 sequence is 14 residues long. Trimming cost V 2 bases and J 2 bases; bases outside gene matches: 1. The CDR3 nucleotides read TGTGCCAGCTCACCAACTAGCGGACAAGAGACCCAGTACTTC. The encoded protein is CASSPTSGQETQYF.

The CDR3 bases are TGTGCCATCAGTGAGTCGATTACAGGGGGAAACAATGAGCAGTTCTTC. It encodes CAISESITGGNNEQFF. V usage is TRBV10-3 and J usage is TRBJ2-1, with 8 bases that match TRBD1. CDR1 is ENHRY, CDR2 SYGVKD, per germline. CDR3 length: 16 amino acids. The V gene end was trimmed by 0 bases and the J gene end by 5 bases; junction bases not matched to a gene: 6.

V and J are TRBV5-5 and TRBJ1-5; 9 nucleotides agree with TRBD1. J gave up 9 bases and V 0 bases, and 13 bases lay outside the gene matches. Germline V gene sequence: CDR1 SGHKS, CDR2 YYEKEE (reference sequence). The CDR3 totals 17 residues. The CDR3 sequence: CASSLAPGTGPLRPQHF. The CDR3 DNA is TGTGCCAGCAGCTTGGCGCCCGGGACAGGGCCTCTGCGGCCCCAGCATTTT.

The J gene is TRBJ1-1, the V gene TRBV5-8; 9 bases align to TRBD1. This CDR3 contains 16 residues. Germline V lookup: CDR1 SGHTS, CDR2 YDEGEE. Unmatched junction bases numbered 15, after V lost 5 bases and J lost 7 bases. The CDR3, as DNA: TGTGCCAGCAGTCATGGGGCCGGACAGGGGTGGGTTGAAGCTTTCTTT. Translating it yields CASSHGAGQGWVEAFF.

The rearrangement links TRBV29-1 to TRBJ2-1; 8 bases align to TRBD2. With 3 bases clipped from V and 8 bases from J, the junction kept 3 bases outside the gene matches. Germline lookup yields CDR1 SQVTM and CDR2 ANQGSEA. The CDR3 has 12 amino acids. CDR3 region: CSVEGGGHEQFF. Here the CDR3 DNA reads TGCAGCGTTGAGGGCGGGGGGCATGAGCAGTTCTTC.

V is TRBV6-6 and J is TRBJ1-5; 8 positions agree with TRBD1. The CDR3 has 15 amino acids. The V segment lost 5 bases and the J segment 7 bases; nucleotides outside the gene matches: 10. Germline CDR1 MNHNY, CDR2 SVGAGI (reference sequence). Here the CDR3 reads CASSTRQGTGQPQHF. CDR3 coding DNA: TGTGCCAGCAGTACCCGACAGGGGACGGGGCAGCCCCAGCATTTT.